The entry below describes one TCR beta chain. The sample originates from a study of blood T cell repertoires in COVID-19. Repertoires were generated with immunoSEQ multiplex PCR, while TCRdb's copy carries only in-frame clones and drops some. Here the sample spans hundreds of thousands of clones, about 90% being singletons. The V and J ends lost 5 bases and 4 bases respectively, with 18 bases between them. CDR1 and CDR2 (germline): SGHNT, YENEEA. The CDR3 length is 16 residues. Assignment of participants to cohorts was predicated upon participant-reported clinical history. The chain is built from TRBV11-3 and TRBJ2-1; D may be TRBD2 (6 bases). Sequencing input: PBMCs or T cells enriched from blood (not recorded which). This TCR was sampled from a woman younger than 30 with acute COVID-19. The CDR3 nucleotides are TGTGCCAGCAGCCTAGCCGGGACTGTGCCGTACAATGAGCAGTTCTTC. Its protein product is CASSLAGTVPYNEQFF. Using reference TRBV11-3 and TRBJ2-1 for the parts outside the CDR3, the full variable domain is EAGVVQSPRYKIIEKKQPVAFWCNPISGHNTLYWYLQNLGQGPELLIRYENEEAVDDSQLPKDRFSAERLKGVDSTLKIQPAELGDSAVYLCASSLAGTVPYNEQFFGPGTRLTVL.